The rows below give T cell receptor beta chains drawn from one sample of a study of cytomegalovirus exposure and HLA in healthy donors. Some clones are missing from TCRdb's copy, which holds only in-frame ones; the method was immunoSEQ multiplex PCR. The data contain roughly 280,000 clones, 72% of them singletons. The sequenced sample was PBMCs. The receptor source for this set is a female donor in good health and CMV-seronegative. The CDR3 runs from the conserved cysteine through the conserved F or W. Only some rows state a clone size, as once, few, many or a class for expanded clones.

abundance: NA; v_gene: TRBV27; j_gene: TRBJ1-4; CDR3aa: CASSRTGVVKLFF
abundance: few; v_gene: TRBV7-9; j_gene: TRBJ1-3; CDR3aa: CASSFPGSGNTIYF
abundance: few; v_gene: TRBV28; j_gene: TRBJ1-2; CDR3aa: CASSLGGALNYGYTF
abundance: NA; v_gene: TRBV5-1; j_gene: NA; CDR3aa: CASSLVAKSTGSISYEQYF
abundance: NA; v_gene: TRBV28; j_gene: TRBJ2-3; CDR3aa: CASYGTSGRDTQYF
abundance: NA; v_gene: TRBV19; j_gene: TRBJ2-7; CDR3aa: CASSTAGGTYEQYF
abundance: NA; v_gene: TRBV5-1; j_gene: TRBJ1-1; CDR3aa: CASSLGQGATEAFF
abundance: NA; v_gene: TRBV7-9; j_gene: TRBJ2-1; CDR3aa: CASSLAGGPTYNEQFF
abundance: few; v_gene: TRBV28; j_gene: TRBJ1-5; CDR3aa: CASSLIRVLQPQHF
abundance: NA; v_gene: TRBV6-6; j_gene: TRBJ1-2; CDR3aa: CASSIVPRGDYGYTF
abundance: few; v_gene: TRBV9; j_gene: TRBJ2-3; CDR3aa: CASSASGRGTDTQYF
abundance: NA; v_gene: TRBV28; j_gene: TRBJ1-2; CDR3aa: CASSLDRVYGYTF
abundance: NA; v_gene: TRBV28; j_gene: TRBJ2-2; CDR3aa: CASSPRDRENTGELFF
abundance: NA; v_gene: TRBV23-1; j_gene: TRBJ1-2; CDR3aa: CASRPRGRNGGYTF
abundance: once; v_gene: TRBV18; j_gene: TRBJ2-1; CDR3aa: CASSPEAWTAYFYNEQFF
abundance: NA; v_gene: TRBV10-3; j_gene: TRBJ2-4; CDR3aa: CAISEPPGREEAKNIQYF
abundance: NA; v_gene: TRBV10-3; j_gene: TRBJ2-3; CDR3aa: CAISEKVVLSSGRTDTQYF
abundance: few; v_gene: TRBV7-9; j_gene: TRBJ1-2; CDR3aa: CASSSTSYNYGYTF
abundance: NA; v_gene: TRBV27; j_gene: TRBJ2-5; CDR3aa: CASSPAGVKTQYF
abundance: NA; v_gene: TRBV14; j_gene: TRBJ2-3; CDR3aa: CASSHRGGGTDTQYF
abundance: few; v_gene: TRBV19; j_gene: TRBJ2-1; CDR3aa: CASKMRGRGNEQFF
abundance: NA; v_gene: TRBV2; j_gene: TRBJ1-3; CDR3aa: CASRPGQGTTDTIYF
abundance: NA; v_gene: TRBV18; j_gene: TRBJ1-2; CDR3aa: CASSPEAYYGYTF
abundance: once; v_gene: TRBV11-2; j_gene: TRBJ2-7; CDR3aa: CASSEGQVTYEQYF
abundance: NA; v_gene: TRBV21-1; j_gene: TRBJ2-3; CDR3aa: CASSMKRLARDTQYF
abundance: NA; v_gene: TRBV5-4; j_gene: TRBJ1-3; CDR3aa: CASSISSGNTIYF
abundance: NA; v_gene: TRBV19; j_gene: TRBJ1-5; CDR3aa: CASRDLGRGSNQPQHF
abundance: NA; v_gene: TRBV7-9; j_gene: TRBJ2-1; CDR3aa: CASSLLWAGGPRAYNEQFF
abundance: NA; v_gene: TRBV11-2; j_gene: TRBJ1-1; CDR3aa: CASSLQPDRVDQGAFF
abundance: NA; v_gene: TRBV18; j_gene: TRBJ2-3; CDR3aa: CASSPGTGGGTDTQYF
abundance: few; v_gene: TRBV20-1; j_gene: TRBJ2-1; CDR3aa: CSARRDEQFF
abundance: NA; v_gene: TRBV5-1; j_gene: TRBJ2-5; CDR3aa: CASRRTGGEETQYF
abundance: NA; v_gene: TRBV28; j_gene: TRBJ1-4; CDR3aa: CASSSRVRGKLFF
abundance: NA; v_gene: TRBV20-1; j_gene: TRBJ2-1; CDR3aa: CSASRTHEQFF
abundance: NA; v_gene: TRBV19; j_gene: TRBJ2-7; CDR3aa: CASSRQVSSYEQYF
abundance: NA; v_gene: TRBV2; j_gene: TRBJ1-5; CDR3aa: CASSRQGPNQPQHF
abundance: NA; v_gene: TRBV27; j_gene: TRBJ2-7; CDR3aa: CASSDIEKPYEQYF
abundance: once; v_gene: TRBV5-1; j_gene: TRBJ2-3; CDR3aa: CAILTTSGSTDTQYF
abundance: few; v_gene: TRBV4-1; j_gene: TRBJ2-3; CDR3aa: CASSQIGLAGGTDTQYF
abundance: NA; v_gene: TRBV4-2; j_gene: TRBJ2-3; CDR3aa: CASSQMEGRTDTQYF
abundance: NA; v_gene: TRBV11-2; j_gene: TRBJ2-7; CDR3aa: CASSLGTTHYEQYF
abundance: NA; v_gene: TRBV11-2; j_gene: TRBJ2-5; CDR3aa: CASRKWGTETQYF
abundance: once; v_gene: TRBV9; j_gene: TRBJ1-5; CDR3aa: CASSRDSYSNQPQHF
abundance: NA; v_gene: TRBV2; j_gene: TRBJ2-1; CDR3aa: CASRPSGFTYNEQFF
abundance: NA; v_gene: TRBV5-1; j_gene: TRBJ2-3; CDR3aa: CASSLGAGATDTQYF
abundance: NA; v_gene: TRBV5-1; j_gene: TRBJ2-2; CDR3aa: CASSFSGRIDTGELFF
abundance: NA; v_gene: TRBV2; j_gene: TRBJ1-1; CDR3aa: CASAPRGPTEAFF
abundance: NA; v_gene: TRBV19; j_gene: TRBJ2-3; CDR3aa: CASSIPGTQYF
abundance: NA; v_gene: TRBV11-3; j_gene: TRBJ2-5; CDR3aa: CASSRTGQETQYF
abundance: NA; v_gene: TRBV10-2; j_gene: TRBJ1-1; CDR3aa: CASSDLFTTGTGGWFTEAFF
abundance: NA; v_gene: TRBV30; j_gene: TRBJ1-6; CDR3aa: CAWSALGQGNSPLHF
abundance: NA; v_gene: TRBV6-1; j_gene: TRBJ1-2; CDR3aa: CASSEGLSGDGYTF
abundance: few; v_gene: TRBV28; j_gene: TRBJ2-7; CDR3aa: CASRVGTGGSEQYF
abundance: NA; v_gene: TRBV7-3; j_gene: TRBJ1-2; CDR3aa: CASSLGEGSNYGYTF
abundance: once; v_gene: TRBV18; j_gene: TRBJ2-7; CDR3aa: CASSPATQQGEQYF
abundance: NA; v_gene: TRBV19; j_gene: TRBJ2-1; CDR3aa: CASSTHAGTSGRDEQFF